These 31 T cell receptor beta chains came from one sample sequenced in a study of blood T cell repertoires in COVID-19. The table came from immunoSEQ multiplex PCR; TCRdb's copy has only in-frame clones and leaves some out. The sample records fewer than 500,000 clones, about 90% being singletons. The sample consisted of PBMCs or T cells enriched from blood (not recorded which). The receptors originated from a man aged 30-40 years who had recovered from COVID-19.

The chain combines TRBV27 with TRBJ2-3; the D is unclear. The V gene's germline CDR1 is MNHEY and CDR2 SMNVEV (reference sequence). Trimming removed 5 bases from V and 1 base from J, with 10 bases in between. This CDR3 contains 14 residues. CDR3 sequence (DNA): TGTGCCAGCAGTGCCCTAGGCGGCACAGATACGCAGTATTTT. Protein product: CASSALGGTDTQYF.

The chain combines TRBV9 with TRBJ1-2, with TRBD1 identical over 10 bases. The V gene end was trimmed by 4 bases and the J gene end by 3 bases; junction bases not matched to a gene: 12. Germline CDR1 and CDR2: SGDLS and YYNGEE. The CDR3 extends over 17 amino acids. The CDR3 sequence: CASSPVGGQGSHYGYTF. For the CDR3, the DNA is TGTGCCAGCAGCCCGGTCGGGGGACAGGGGAGCCACTATGGCTACACCTTC.

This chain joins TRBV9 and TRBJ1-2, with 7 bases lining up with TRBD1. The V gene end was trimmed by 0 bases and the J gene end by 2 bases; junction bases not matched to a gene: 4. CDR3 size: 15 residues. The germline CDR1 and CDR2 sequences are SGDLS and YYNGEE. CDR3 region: CASSVATGPNYGYTF. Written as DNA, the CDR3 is TGTGCCAGCAGCGTAGCGACAGGGCCAAACTATGGCTACACCTTC.

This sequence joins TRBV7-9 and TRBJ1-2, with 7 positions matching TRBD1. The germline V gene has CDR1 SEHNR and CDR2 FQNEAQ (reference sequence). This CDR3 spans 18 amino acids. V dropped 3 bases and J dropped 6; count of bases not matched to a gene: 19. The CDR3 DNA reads TGTGCCAGCAGCTTCCGGGGGCTCGAACAAGGGGGCTCTGATGGCTACACCTTC. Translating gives CASSFRGLEQGGSDGYTF.

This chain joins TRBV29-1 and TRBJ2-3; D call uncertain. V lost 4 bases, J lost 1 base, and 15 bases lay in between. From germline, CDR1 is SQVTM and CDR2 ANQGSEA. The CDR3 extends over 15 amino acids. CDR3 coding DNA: TGCAGCGTTGTAGGCGCTTTAGCTCGCACAGATACGCAGTATTTT. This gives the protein CSVVGALARTDTQYF.

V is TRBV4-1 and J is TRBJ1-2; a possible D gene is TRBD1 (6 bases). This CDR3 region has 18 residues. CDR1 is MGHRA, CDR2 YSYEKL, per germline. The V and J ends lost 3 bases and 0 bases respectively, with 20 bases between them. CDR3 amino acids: CASSQERGGGTSNYGYTF. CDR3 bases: TGCGCCAGCAGCCAGGAAAGGGGGGGTGGCACATCTAACTATGGCTACACCTTC.

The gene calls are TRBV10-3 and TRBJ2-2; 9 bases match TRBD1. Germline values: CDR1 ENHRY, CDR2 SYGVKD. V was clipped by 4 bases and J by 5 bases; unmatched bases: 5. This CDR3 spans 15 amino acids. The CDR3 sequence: CAISAPGQGTGELFF. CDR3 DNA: TGTGCCATCAGTGCCCCGGGACAGGGAACCGGGGAGCTGTTTTTT.

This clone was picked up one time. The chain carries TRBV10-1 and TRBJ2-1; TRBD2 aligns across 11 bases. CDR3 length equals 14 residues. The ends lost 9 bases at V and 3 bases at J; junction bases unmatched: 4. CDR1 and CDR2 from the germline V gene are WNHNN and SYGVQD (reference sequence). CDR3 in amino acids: CASSGGAFYNEQFF. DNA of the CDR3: TGCGCCAGTAGCGGGGGGGCCTTCTACAATGAGCAGTTCTTC.

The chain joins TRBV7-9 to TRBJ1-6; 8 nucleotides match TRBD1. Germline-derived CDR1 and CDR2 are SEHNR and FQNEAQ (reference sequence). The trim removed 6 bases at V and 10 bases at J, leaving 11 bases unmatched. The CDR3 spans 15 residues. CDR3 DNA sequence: TGTGCCAGCAGTCGGGACAGGTCGCCATACTCACCCCTCCACTTT. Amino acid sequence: CASSRDRSPYSPLHF.

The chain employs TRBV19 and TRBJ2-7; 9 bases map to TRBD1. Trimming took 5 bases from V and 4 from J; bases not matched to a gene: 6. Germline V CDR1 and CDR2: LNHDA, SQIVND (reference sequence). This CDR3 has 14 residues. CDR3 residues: CASSSRDRVYEQYF. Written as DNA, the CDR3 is TGTGCCAGTAGTTCCCGGGACAGGGTATACGAGCAGTACTTC. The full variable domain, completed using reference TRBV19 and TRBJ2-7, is DGGITQSPKYLFRKEGQNVTLSCEQNLNHDAMYWYRQDPGQGLRLIYYSQIVNDFQKGDIAEGYSVSREKKESFPLTVTSAQKNPTAFYLCASSSRDRVYEQYFGPGTRLTVT.

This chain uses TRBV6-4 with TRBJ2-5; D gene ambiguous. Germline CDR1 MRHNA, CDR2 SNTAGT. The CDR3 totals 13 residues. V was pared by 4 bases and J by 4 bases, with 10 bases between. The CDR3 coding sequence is TGTGCCAGCAGTGTCAGCGTGGGAGAGACCCAGTACTTC. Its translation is CASSVSVGETQYF.

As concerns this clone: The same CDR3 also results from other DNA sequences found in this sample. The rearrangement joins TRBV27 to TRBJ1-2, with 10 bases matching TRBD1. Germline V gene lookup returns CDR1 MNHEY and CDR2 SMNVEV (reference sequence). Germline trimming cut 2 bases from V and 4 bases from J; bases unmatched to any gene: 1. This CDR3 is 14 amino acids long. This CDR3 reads CASSLRQGAYGYTF. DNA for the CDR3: TGTGCCAGCAGTTTACGACAGGGGGCCTATGGCTACACCTTC.

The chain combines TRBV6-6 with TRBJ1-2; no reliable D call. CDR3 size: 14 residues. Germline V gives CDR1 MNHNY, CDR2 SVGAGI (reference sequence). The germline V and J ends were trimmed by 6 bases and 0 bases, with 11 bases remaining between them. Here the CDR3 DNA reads TGTGCCAGCAGCCGAGTCGGAGCTAACTATGGCTACACCTTC. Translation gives CASSRVGANYGYTF.

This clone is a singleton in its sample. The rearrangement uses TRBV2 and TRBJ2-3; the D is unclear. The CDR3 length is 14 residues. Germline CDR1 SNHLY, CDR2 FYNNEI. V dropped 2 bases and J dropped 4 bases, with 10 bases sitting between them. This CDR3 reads CASSELSLADTQYF. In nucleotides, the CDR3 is TGTGCCAGCAGTGAATTGTCCCTCGCAGATACGCAGTATTTT.

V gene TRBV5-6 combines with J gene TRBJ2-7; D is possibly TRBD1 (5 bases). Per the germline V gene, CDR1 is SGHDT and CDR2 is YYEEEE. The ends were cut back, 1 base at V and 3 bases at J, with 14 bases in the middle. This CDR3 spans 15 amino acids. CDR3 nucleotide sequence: TGTGCCAGCAGCTTGCGCCAGGGTATAATCTACGAGCAGTACTTC. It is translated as CASSLRQGIIYEQYF.

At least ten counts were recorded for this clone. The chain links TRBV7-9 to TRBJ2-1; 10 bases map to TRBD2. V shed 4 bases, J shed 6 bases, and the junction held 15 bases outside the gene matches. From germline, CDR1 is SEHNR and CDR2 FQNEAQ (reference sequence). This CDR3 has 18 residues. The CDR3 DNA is TGTGCCAGCAGCTCCCACTTGGGGCGGCTAGCGGGGGCCAATGAGCAGTTCTTC. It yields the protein CASSSHLGRLAGANEQFF.

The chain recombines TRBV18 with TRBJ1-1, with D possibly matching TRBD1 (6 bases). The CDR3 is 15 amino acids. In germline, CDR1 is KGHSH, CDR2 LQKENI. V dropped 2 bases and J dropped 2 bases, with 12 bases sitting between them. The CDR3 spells CASSPDNRANTEAFF. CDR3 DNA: TGTGCCAGCTCACCAGACAACAGGGCAAACACTGAAGCTTTCTTT.

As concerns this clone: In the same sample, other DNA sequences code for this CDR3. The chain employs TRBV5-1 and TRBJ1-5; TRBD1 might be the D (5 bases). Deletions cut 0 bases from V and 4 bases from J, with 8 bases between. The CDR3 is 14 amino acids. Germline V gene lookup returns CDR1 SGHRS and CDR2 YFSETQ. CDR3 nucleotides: TGCGCCAGCAGCTTGGAGGCAGGGAATCAGCCCCAGCATTTT. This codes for CASSLEAGNQPQHF.

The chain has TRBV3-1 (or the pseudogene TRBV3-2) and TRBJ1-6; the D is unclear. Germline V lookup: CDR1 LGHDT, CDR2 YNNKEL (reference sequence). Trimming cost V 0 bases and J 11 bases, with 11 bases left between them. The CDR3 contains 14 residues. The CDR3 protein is CASSQDGRATPLHF. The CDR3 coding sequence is TGTGCCAGCAGCCAAGATGGGCGGGCAACACCCCTCCACTTT.

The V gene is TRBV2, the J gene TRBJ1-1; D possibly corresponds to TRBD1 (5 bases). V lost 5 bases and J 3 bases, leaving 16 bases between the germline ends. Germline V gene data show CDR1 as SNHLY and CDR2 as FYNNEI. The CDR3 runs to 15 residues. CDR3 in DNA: TGTGCCAGCAGTCCCGACAGAGTACGAGACACTGAAGCTTTCTTT. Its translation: CASSPDRVRDTEAFF. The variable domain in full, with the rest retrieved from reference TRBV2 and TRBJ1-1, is EPEVTQTPSHQVTQMGQEVILRCVPISNHLYFYWYRQILGQKVEFLVSFYNNEISEKSEIFDDQFSVERPDGSNFTLKIRSTKLEDSAMYFCASSPDRVRDTEAFFGQGTRLTVV.

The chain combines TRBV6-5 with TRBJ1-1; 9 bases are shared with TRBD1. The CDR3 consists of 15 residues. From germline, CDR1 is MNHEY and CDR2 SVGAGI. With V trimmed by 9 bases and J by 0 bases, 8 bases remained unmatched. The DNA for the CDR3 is TGTGCCAGTTTTACAGGGGGCGTCCTGAACACTGAAGCTTTCTTT. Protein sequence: CASFTGGVLNTEAFF.

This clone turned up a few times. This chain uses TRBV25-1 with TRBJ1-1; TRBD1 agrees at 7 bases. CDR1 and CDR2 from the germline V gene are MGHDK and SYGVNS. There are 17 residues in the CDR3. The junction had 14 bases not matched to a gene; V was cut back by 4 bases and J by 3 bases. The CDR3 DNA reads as TGTGCCAGCAGTGCTAACAGCTACAGGGGTTCTCACACTGAAGCTTTCTTT. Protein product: CASSANSYRGSHTEAFF.

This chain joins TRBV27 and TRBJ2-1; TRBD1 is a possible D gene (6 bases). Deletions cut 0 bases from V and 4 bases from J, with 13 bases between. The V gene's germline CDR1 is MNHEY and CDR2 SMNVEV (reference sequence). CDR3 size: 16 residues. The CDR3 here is CASSLSFRTDYNEQFF. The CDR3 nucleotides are TGTGCCAGCAGTTTATCGTTCCGGACAGATTACAATGAGCAGTTCTTC.

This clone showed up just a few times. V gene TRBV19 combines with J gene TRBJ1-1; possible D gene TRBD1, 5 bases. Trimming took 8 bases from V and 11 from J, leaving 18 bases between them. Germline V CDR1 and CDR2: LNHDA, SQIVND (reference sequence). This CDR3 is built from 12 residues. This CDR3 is CASSRQGNEAFF. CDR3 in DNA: TGTGCCAGTTCGCGTCAGGGTAACGAGGCTTTCTTT. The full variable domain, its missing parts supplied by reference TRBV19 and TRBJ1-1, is DGGITQSPKYLFRKEGQNVTLSCEQNLNHDAMYWYRQDPGQGLRLIYYSQIVNDFQKGDIAEGYSVSREKKESFPLTVTSAQKNPTAFYLCASSRQGNEAFFGQGTRLTVV.

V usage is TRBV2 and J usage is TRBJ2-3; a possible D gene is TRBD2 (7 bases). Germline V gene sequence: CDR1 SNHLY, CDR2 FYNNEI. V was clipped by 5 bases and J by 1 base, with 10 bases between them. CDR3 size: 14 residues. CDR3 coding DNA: TGTGCCAGCAGTCGGGGGGCCGGCACAGATACGCAGTATTTT. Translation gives CASSRGAGTDTQYF.

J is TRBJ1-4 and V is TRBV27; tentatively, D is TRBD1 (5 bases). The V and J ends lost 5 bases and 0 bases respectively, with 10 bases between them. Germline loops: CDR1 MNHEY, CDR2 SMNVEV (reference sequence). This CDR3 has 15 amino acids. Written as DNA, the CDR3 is TGTGCCAGCAGTCCCCTGGGGCCAACTAATGAAAAACTGTTTTTT. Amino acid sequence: CASSPLGPTNEKLFF.

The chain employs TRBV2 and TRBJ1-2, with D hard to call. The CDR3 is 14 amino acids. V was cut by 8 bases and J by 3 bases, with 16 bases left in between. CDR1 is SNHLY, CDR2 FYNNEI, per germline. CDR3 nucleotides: TGTGCCAGCCAGCCGACATGGGCTGACTATGGCTACACCTTC. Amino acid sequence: CASQPTWADYGYTF.

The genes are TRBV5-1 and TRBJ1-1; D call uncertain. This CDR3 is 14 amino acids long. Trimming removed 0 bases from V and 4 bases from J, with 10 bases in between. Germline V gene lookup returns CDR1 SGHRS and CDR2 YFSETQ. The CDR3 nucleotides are TGCGCCAGCAGCTTGGTTGAGGGCCTCACTGAAGCTTTCTTT. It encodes CASSLVEGLTEAFF.

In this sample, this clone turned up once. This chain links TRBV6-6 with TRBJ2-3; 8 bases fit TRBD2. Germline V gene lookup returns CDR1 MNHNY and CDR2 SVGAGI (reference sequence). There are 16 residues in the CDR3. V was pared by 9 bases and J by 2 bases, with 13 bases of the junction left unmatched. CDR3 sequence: CASRAISGASTDTQYF. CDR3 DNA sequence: TGTGCCAGTAGGGCTATTAGCGGGGCCTCCACAGATACGCAGTATTTT.

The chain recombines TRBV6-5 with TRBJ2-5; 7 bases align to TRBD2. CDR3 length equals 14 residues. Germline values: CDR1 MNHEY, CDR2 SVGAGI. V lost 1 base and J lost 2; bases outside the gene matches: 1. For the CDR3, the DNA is TGTGCCAGCAGTTACTGGGAGGGGCAAGAGACCCAGTACTTC. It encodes CASSYWEGQETQYF.

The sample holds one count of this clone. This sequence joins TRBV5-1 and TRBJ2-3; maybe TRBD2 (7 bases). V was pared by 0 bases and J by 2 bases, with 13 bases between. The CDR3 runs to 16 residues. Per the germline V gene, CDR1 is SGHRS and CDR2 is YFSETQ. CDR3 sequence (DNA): TGCGCCAGCAGCTTGGCGGAGGGGGGGCTCACAGATACGCAGTATTTT. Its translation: CASSLAEGGLTDTQYF.